This T cell receptor (beta chain) appears in the sequencing data of a study of blood T cell repertoires in COVID-19. Germline V CDR1 and CDR2: SGHRS, YFSETQ. The CDR3 consists of 16 residues. V shed 3 bases and J 3 bases; nucleotides not matched to a gene: 9. TCRdb's copy holds only in-frame clones and misses some; the assay was immunoSEQ multiplex PCR. The data hold 55,000 to 70,000 clones, with 75% to 90% observed a single time. Sequenced input: peripheral blood. V and J are TRBV5-1 and TRBJ2-3, with 8 bases fitting TRBD2. The origin of this receptor is an older woman with active COVID-19. CDR3 sequence: CASSSASGSGTDTQYF. CDR3 DNA sequence: TGCGCCAGCAGCTCGGCGAGCGGGAGTGGGACAGATACGCAGTATTTT.